A selection of T cell receptor beta chains follows, all from one sample in a study of CD8+ T cells in alopecia areata. Only in-frame clones appear in the TCRdb table, and some are missing; sequencing was by immunoSEQ multiplex PCR. The repertoire holds over 3,000 clones, about 71% seen once, with almost 7% in the top ten. Sequenced input: skin. Source of these receptors: a human donor in good health. Both conserved end residues are part of each CDR3. A D gene is named only where the DNA matches it firmly. Expanded clones get a size class; other rows say once, few or many, or leave the size out.

>-|TRBV19|TRBJ1-4|-
CASSIGGVGGEKLFF
TGTGCCAGTAGTATCGGGGGGGTAGGCGGGGAAAAACTGTTTTTT
>-|TRBV15|TRBJ1-4|few
CATSRETPRGGDEKLFF
TGTGCCACCAGCAGAGAAACCCCCCGGGGCGGGGATGAAAAACTGTTTTTT
>-|TRBV2|TRBJ2-6|-
CASSEEMSTGANVLTF
TGTGCCAGCAGTGAAGAGATGTCAACTGGGGCCAACGTCCTGACTTTC
>TRBD1|TRBV15|TRBJ1-1|-
CATSSPGTGLGTEAFF
TGTGCCACCAGCAGTCCCGGGACAGGGTTGGGCACTGAAGCTTTCTTT
>-|TRBV4-3|TRBJ2-4|few
CASSQEGLAKNIQYF
TGCGCCAGCAGCCAAGAGGGCTTAGCCAAAAACATTCAGTACTTC
>TRBD2|TRBV4-1|TRBJ2-5|-
CASSQGLAGGGGETQYF
TGCGCCAGCAGCCAGGGACTAGCGGGGGGCGGAGGAGAGACCCAGTACTTC
>TRBD1|TRBV6-6|TRBJ2-5|few
CASSYIQGEWETQYF
TGTGCCAGCAGTTACATACAGGGGGAGTGGGAGACCCAGTACTTC
>TRBD1|TRBV7-2|TRBJ1-5|-
CASSVTGGRDQPQHF
TGTGCCAGCAGCGTCACAGGGGGCCGGGATCAGCCCCAGCATTTT
>TRBD2|TRBV6-1|TRBJ2-7|-
CASSASGGYLSYEQYF
TGTGCCAGCAGTGCTAGCGGGGGTTACCTCTCCTACGAGCAGTACTTC
>-|TRBV11-2|TRBJ1-1|-
CASSLGGTTEAFF
TGTGCCAGCAGCTTGGGTGGGACCACTGAAGCTTTCTTT
>-|TRBV6-6|TRBJ1-3|-
CASSGQPDSGNTIYF
TGTGCCAGCAGCGGACAGCCTGACTCTGGAAACACCATATATTTT
>TRBD1|TRBV11-2|TRBJ2-2|-
CASSLGQGLTGELFF
TGTGCCAGCAGCTTAGGACAGGGGTTAACCGGGGAGCTGTTTTTT
>TRBD2|TRBV6-6|TRBJ2-4|-
CASTLTLAGGSIQYF
TGTGCCAGCACCCTGACTTTAGCGGGGGGGTCCATTCAGTACTTC
>-|TRBV2|TRBJ1-2|-
CASSVPQGNYGYTF
TGTGCCAGCAGTGTACCACAGGGAAACTATGGCTACACCTTC
>-|TRBV4-1|TRBJ1-1|few
CASSQKPPGSLLNTEAFF
TGCGCCAGCAGCCAAAAGCCCCCGGGGAGCCTATTAAACACTGAAGCTTTCTTT
>TRBD1|TRBV25-1|TRBJ1-6|-
CASRTGGTYNSPLHF
TGTGCCAGCAGGACAGGGGGCACCTATAATTCACCCCTCCACTTT
>TRBD1|TRBV10-2|TRBJ2-3|-
CASSTWTGPTDTQYF
TGCGCCAGCAGTACTTGGACAGGGCCCACAGATACGCAGTATTTT
>-|TRBV7-8|TRBJ2-1|few
CASLGGLAVNNEQFF
TGTGCCAGCTTAGGGGGCCTAGCGGTCAACAATGAGCAGTTCTTC
>-|TRBV6-1|TRBJ1-5|-
CASSDSLLKPQHF
TGTGCCAGCAGTGACAGCCTCCTGAAGCCCCAGCATTTT
>-|TRBV7-2|TRBJ2-1|-
CASSLGTHSYNEQFF
TGTGCCAGCAGCTTAGGGACCCACTCCTACAATGAGCAGTTCTTC
>TRBD2|TRBV7-3|TRBJ2-1|-
CASSLATSGGHEQFF
TGTGCCAGCAGCTTAGCGACTAGCGGGGGCCATGAGCAGTTCTTC
>-|TRBV10-3|TRBJ2-7|-
CAISEGRAESYEQYF
TGTGCCATCAGTGAGGGCAGGGCGGAATCCTACGAGCAGTACTTC
>-|TRBV5-1|TRBJ1-5|-
CASSRDGHVNQPQHF
TGCGCCAGTAGCCGGGACGGACATGTCAATCAGCCCCAGCATTTT
>-|TRBV27|TRBJ1-6|-
CASGRASSPLHF
TGTGCCAGCGGCAGGGCCAGCTCACCCCTCCACTTT
>-|TRBV19|TRBJ1-6|-
CASSPGPYNSPLHF
TGTGCCAGTAGTCCAGGACCTTATAATTCACCCCTCCACTTT
>-|TRBV5-1|TRBJ2-7|-
CASSLGARGSYEQYF
TGCGCCAGCAGTTTGGGGGCCAGGGGCTCCTACGAGCAGTACTTC
>TRBD2|TRBV11-3|TRBJ2-5|-
CASSGLLAGGRETQYF
TGTGCCAGCAGCGGCTTACTAGCGGGGGGCAGGGAGACCCAGTACTTC
>-|TRBV30|TRBJ2-7|-
CAWSRGLYEQYF
TGTGCCTGGAGTCGGGGTCTCTACGAGCAGTACTTC
>-|TRBV21-1|TRBJ2-2|-
CASTEEVGAGELFF
TGTGCCAGCACCGAGGAGGTCGGGGCCGGGGAGCTGTTTTTT
>TRBD1|TRBV4-3|TRBJ1-6|-
CASSPGQGYNSPLHF
TGCGCCAGCAGCCCTGGACAGGGATATAATTCACCCCTCCACTTT
>-|TRBV30|TRBJ1-1|few
CAWRLGGWTEAFF
TGTGCCTGGAGGCTTGGGGGATGGACTGAAGCTTTCTTT
>-|TRBV18|TRBJ2-2|-
CASSPYLGQGYTGELFF
TGTGCCAGCTCACCATACCTCGGTCAGGGGTACACCGGGGAGCTGTTTTTT
>TRBD2|TRBV7-9|TRBJ2-1|-
CASSLVAGGPNEQFF
TGTGCCAGCAGCTTAGTAGCGGGGGGGCCTAATGAGCAGTTCTTC
>-|TRBV10-1|TRBJ1-2|once
CASSESSDGAYGYTF
TGCGCCAGCAGTGAGTCCTCGGATGGGGCCTATGGCTACACCTTC
>-|TRBV7-2|TRBJ1-1|-
CASSQRSGGTEAFF
TGTGCCAGCAGCCAGCGGTCCGGGGGCACTGAAGCTTTCTTT
>TRBD1|TRBV14|TRBJ1-2|few
CASSPTGILANYGYTF
TGTGCCAGCAGTCCGACAGGGATCCTAGCTAACTATGGCTACACCTTC
>-|TRBV7-9|TRBJ1-5|-
CASSIEGNQPQHF
TGTGCCAGCAGTATAGAGGGGAATCAGCCCCAGCATTTT
>-|TRBV6-5|TRBJ1-1|-
CASSSSGVTEAFF
TGTGCCAGCAGTTCCTCGGGGGTCACTGAAGCTTTCTTT
>TRBD1|TRBV7-2|TRBJ1-2|-
CASSLRQGGSYTF
TGTGCCAGCAGCTTAAGACAGGGGGGGAGCTACACCTTC
>TRBD2|TRBV5-1|TRBJ2-5|-
CASSPTSGGSLYQETQYF
TGCGCCAGCAGCCCGACTAGCGGGGGTTCTCTTTACCAAGAGACCCAGTACTTC
>-|TRBV6-5|TRBJ1-2|-
CASSSERVHSYGYTF
TGTGCCAGCAGTTCCGAAAGGGTTCATAGCTATGGCTACACCTTC
>-|TRBV7-2|TRBJ1-4|few
CASSLAVSPTNEKLFF
TGTGCCAGCAGCTTAGCAGTGAGTCCAACTAATGAAAAACTGTTTTTT
>TRBD2|TRBV7-9|TRBJ2-1|-
CASSSLLAGERDEQFF
TGTGCCAGCAGCTCCTTACTAGCGGGGGAGAGGGATGAGCAGTTCTTC
>-|TRBV4-1|TRBJ1-1|large
CASSQRPPGLDTEAFF
TGCGCCAGCAGCCAACGTCCCCCCGGCTTGGACACTGAAGCTTTCTTT
>-|TRBV19|TRBJ1-4|once
CASRSDPRPNEKLFF
TGTGCCAGTCGGTCGGACCCGCGACCTAATGAAAAACTGTTTTTT
>-|TRBV5-1|TRBJ2-5|large
CASSLGSGQETQYF
TGCGCCAGCAGCTTGGGGTCGGGACAAGAGACCCAGTACTTC
>TRBD1|TRBV2|TRBJ2-7|-
CASSKQGAPREQYF
TGTGCCAGCAGTAAACAGGGGGCGCCACGAGAGCAGTACTTC
>-|TRBV7-9|TRBJ1-1|-
CASSGDVNTEAFF
TGTGCCAGCAGCGGAGACGTGAACACTGAAGCTTTCTTT
>TRBD2|TRBV30|TRBJ2-7|-
CAWRRGGDEQYF
TGTGCCTGGAGGCGGGGGGGGGACGAGCAGTACTTC
>-|TRBV7-8|TRBJ2-1|-
CASSAGAHEQFF
TGTGCCAGCAGCGCTGGAGCTCATGAGCAGTTCTTC